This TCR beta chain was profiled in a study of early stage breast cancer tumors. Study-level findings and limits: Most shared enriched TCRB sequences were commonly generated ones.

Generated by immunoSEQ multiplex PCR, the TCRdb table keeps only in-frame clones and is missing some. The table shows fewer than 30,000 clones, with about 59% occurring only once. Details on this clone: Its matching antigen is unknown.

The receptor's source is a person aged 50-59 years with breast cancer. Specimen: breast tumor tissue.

CDR3 in amino acids: CASSTDYGYTF. The CDR3 DNA reads TGTGCCAGCAGCACGGACTATGGCTACACCTTC. This rearrangement joins TRBV9 to TRBJ1-2; no clear D. This CDR3 contains 11 residues. V was cut by 4 bases and J by 3 bases, with 4 bases left in between. Per the germline V gene, CDR1 is SGDLS and CDR2 is YYNGEE.